By frequency in the sample, the clone carrying this T cell receptor beta chain is medium-sized. V was trimmed by 1 base and J by 7 bases, leaving 14 bases between them. CDR1 and CDR2 from the germline V gene are LNHDA and SQIVND (reference sequence). CDR3 length: 14 residues. This sample was included in a study of blood T cell repertoires in COVID-19. Per the study methods: Counts of nucleated cells, estimated from reference gene primer amplification, were obtained. Some clones are missing from TCRdb's copy, which holds only in-frame ones; the method was immunoSEQ multiplex PCR. V and J calls and clone size are as listed in that table; D and trimming were resolved from the DNA. The profile shows about 90,000 clones, 75% to 90% of them singletons.

Sequencing input: peripheral blood. This sequence originates from a woman in her 70s with acute or convalescent COVID-19. This chain links TRBV19 with TRBJ2-7; perhaps TRBD2 as D (7 bases). The CDR3: CASSIAGGLVEQYF. The CDR3 DNA sequence: TGTGCCAGTAGTATAGCGGGGGGCCTCGTGGAGCAGTACTTC. Looking up the rest from reference TRBV19 and TRBJ2-7 gives the full variable domain: DGGITQSPKYLFRKEGQNVTLSCEQNLNHDAMYWYRQDPGQGLRLIYYSQIVNDFQKGDIAEGYSVSREKKESFPLTVTSAQKNPTAFYLCASSIAGGLVEQYFGPGTRLTVT.